One sample yielded the 6 T cell receptor beta chains listed below, sequenced in a study of blood T cell repertoires in COVID-19. The repertoire was sequenced with immunoSEQ multiplex PCR; TCRdb's copy has only in-frame clones and lacks some. The sample consists of about 320,000 clones, approximately 89% of them appearing once. Sequenced input: peripheral blood. The receptors come from a woman in her twenties or thirties with COVID-19, enrolled during active disease.

The CDR3 DNA is TGTGCCAGCTCAGAGGGACAGGCGTCTAACTATGGCTACACCTTC. This gives the protein CASSEGQASNYGYTF. This chain uses TRBV18 with TRBJ1-2; 8 nucleotides agree with TRBD1. V shed 5 bases and J 0 bases; nucleotides not matched to a gene: 5. The germline CDR1 and CDR2 sequences are KGHSH and LQKENI. This CDR3 has 15 amino acids.

This clone has a single count. The gene calls are TRBV7-9 and TRBJ2-1; 8 bases are shared with TRBD2. The V and J ends lost 1 base and 2 bases, in that order; junction bases with no gene match: 1. The CDR3 is made up of 15 amino acids. The germline CDR1 and CDR2 sequences are SEHNR and FQNEAQ (reference sequence). CDR3 DNA sequence: TGTGCCAGCAGCTTAGGGCGGGGGGCCTACAATGAGCAGTTCTTC. It translates to CASSLGRGAYNEQFF.

This clone was observed a few times. J is TRBJ2-3 and V is TRBV7-9, with 10 bases that match TRBD2. Germline CDR1 reads SEHNR; CDR2 reads FQNEAQ (reference sequence). The CDR3 covers 17 residues. The J segment lost 0 bases and the V segment lost 5 bases, leaving 8 bases of the junction unmatched. The CDR3: CASSRPSGGTSTDTQYF. The CDR3 nucleotides read TGTGCCAGCAGCCGACCTAGCGGGGGTACTAGCACAGATACGCAGTATTTT.

V and J are TRBV2 and TRBJ2-3, with 8 positions matching TRBD1. CDR1 is SNHLY and CDR2 is FYNNEI in the germline V gene. CDR3 length: 14 residues. V was clipped by 6 bases and J by 7 bases; unmatched bases: 9. CDR3 residues: CASRGGQAIYTQYF. CDR3 nucleotide sequence: TGTGCCAGCAGAGGGGGACAGGCAATCTATACGCAGTATTTT. Together with reference TRBV2 and TRBJ2-3, the CDR3 gives the full variable domain: EPEVTQTPSHQVTQMGQEVILRCVPISNHLYFYWYRQILGQKVEFLVSFYNNEISEKSEIFDDQFSVERPDGSNFTLKIRSTKLEDSAMYFCASRGGQAIYTQYFGPGTRLTVL.

The chain joins TRBV5-5 to TRBJ1-5, with D possibly being TRBD1 (6 bases). This CDR3 has 14 residues. V lost 6 bases, J lost 1 base, and 11 bases lay in between. Germline CDR1 reads SGHKS; CDR2 reads YYEKEE (reference sequence). CDR3: CASTPGTSNQPQHF. The CDR3 DNA is TGTGCCAGCACCCCCGGGACAAGCAATCAGCCCCAGCATTTT.

The V call is TRBV11-2, the J call TRBJ1-5; 9 positions match TRBD1. CDR1 SGHAT and CDR2 FQNNGV come from the germline V gene. This CDR3 has 14 amino acids. V dropped 5 bases and J dropped 7; count of bases not matched to a gene: 6. CDR3 nucleotides: TGTGCCAGCAGCCCCGACAGGGGGAGACAGCCCCAGCATTTT. Its translation: CASSPDRGRQPQHF.